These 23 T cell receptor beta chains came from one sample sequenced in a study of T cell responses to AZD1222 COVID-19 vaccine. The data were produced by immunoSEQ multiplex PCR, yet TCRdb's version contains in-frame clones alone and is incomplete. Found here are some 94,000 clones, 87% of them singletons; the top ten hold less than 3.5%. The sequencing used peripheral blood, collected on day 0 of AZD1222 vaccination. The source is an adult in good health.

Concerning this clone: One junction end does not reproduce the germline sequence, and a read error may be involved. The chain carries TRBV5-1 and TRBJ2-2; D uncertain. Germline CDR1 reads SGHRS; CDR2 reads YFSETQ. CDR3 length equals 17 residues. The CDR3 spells CASSLPHWVTNTGELFF. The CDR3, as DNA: TGTGCCAGCAGCTTGCCTCATTGGGTGACGAACACCGGGGAGCTGTTTTTT.

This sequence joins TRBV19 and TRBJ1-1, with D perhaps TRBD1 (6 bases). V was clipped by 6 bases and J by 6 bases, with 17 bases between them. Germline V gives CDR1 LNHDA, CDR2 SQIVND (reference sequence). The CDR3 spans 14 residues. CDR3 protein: CASRDRSLKAEAFF. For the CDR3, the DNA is TGTGCCAGTAGAGACAGGTCTTTAAAGGCTGAAGCTTTCTTT.

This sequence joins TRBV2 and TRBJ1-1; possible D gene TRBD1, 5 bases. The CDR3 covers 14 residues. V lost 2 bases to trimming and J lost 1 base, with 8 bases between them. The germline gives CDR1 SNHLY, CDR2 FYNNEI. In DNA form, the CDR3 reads TGTGCCAGCAGTGAACTAAGGGGGAACACTGAAGCTTTCTTT. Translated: CASSELRGNTEAFF.

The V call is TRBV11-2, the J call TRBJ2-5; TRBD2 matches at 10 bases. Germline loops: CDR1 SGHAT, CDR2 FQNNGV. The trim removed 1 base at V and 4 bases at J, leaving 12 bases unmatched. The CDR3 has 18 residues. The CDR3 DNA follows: TGTGCCAGCAGCTTAGGGAGGGCTAGCGGGGGTACTGTAGAGACCCAGTACTTC. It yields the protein CASSLGRASGGTVETQYF.

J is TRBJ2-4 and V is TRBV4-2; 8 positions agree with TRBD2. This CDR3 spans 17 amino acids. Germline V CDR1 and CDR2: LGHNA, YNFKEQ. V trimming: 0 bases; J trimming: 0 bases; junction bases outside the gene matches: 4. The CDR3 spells CASSQDAAGGAKNIQYF. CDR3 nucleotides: TGTGCCAGCAGCCAAGATGCGGCGGGGGGAGCCAAAAACATTCAGTACTTC.

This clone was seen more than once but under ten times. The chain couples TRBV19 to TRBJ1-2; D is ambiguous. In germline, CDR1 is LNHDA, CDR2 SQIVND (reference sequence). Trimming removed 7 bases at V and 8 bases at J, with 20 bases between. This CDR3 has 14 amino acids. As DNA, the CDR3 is TGTGCCAGTACCCGGACGGCTGCCCAGCGGGGCTACACCTTC. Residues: CASTRTAAQRGYTF.

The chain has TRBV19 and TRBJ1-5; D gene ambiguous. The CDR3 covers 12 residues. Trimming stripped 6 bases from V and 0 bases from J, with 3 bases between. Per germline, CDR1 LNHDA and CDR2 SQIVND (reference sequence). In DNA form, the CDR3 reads TGTGCCAGTAGGGGTAGCAATCAGCCCCAGCATTTT. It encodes CASRGSNQPQHF.

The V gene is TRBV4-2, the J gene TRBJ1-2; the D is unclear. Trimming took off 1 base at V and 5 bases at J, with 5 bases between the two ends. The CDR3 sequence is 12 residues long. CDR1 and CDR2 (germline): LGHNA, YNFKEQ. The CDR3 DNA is TGTGCCAGCAGCCAAGCGGCTTATGGCTACACCTTC. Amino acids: CASSQAAYGYTF.

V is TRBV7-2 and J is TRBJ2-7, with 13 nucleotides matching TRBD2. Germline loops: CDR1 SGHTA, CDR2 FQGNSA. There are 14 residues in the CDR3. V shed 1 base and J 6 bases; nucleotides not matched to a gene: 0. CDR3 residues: CASSLGTSGSEQYV. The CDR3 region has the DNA TGTGCCAGCAGCTTAGGGACTAGCGGGAGCGAGCAGTACGTC.

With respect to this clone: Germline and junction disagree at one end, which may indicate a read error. The CDR3 protein is CASSTGGTEAFF. The CDR3 region has the DNA TGTGCCAGCAGCACAGGGGGCACTGAAGCTTTCTTT. The chain carries TRBV5-1 and TRBJ1-1, with 8 bases aligning to TRBD1. In germline, CDR1 is SGHRS, CDR2 YFSETQ. The CDR3 spans 12 residues.

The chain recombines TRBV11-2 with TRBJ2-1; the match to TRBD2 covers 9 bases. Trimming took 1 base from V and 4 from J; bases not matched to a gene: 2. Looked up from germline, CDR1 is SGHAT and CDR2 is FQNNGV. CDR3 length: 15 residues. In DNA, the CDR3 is TGTGCCAGCAGCTTAGGACTAGCGGATTACAATGAGCAGTTCTTC. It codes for CASSLGLADYNEQFF. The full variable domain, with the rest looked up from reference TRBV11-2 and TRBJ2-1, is EAGVAQSPRYKIIEKRQSVAFWCNPISGHATLYWYQQILGQGPKLLIQFQNNGVVDDSQLPKDRFSAERLKGVDSTLKIQPAKLEDSAVYLCASSLGLADYNEQFFGPGTRLTVL.

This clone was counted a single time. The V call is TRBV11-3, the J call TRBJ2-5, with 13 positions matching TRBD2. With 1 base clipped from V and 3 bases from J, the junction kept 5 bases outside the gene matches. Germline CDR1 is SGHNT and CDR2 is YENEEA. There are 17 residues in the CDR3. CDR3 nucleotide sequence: TGTGCCAGCAGCTTAGGGGGACTAGCGGGATCAAAAGAGACCCAGTACTTC. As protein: CASSLGGLAGSKETQYF.

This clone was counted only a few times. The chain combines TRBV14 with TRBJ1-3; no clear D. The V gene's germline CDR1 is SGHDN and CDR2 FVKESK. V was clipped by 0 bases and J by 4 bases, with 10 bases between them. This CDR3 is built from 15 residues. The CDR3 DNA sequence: TGTGCCAGCAGCCAAGATGGGCCGGGAGGAAACACCATATATTTT. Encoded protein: CASSQDGPGGNTIYF. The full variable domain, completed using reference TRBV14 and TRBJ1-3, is EAGVTQFPSHSVIEKGQTVTLRCDPISGHDNLYWYRRVMGKEIKFLLHFVKESKQDESGMPNNRFLAERTGGTYSTLKVQPAELEDSGVYFCASSQDGPGGNTIYFGEGSWLTVV.

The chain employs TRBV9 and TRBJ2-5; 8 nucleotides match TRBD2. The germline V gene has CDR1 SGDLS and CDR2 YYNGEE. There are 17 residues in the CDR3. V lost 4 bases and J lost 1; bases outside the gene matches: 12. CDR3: CASSPYSGTGGQETQYF. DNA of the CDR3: TGTGCCAGCAGCCCCTATAGCGGGACGGGCGGCCAAGAGACCCAGTACTTC.

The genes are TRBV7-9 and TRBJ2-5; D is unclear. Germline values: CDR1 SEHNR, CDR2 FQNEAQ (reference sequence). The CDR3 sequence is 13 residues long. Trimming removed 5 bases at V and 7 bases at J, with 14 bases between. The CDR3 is CASSQLGFGTQYF. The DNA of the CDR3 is TGTGCCAGCAGCCAACTGGGTTTTGGGACCCAGTACTTC.

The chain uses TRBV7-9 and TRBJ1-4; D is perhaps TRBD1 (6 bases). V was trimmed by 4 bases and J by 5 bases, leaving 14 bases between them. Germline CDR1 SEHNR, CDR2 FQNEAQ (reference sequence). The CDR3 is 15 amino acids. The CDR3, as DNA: TGTGCCAGCAGCTCCGGCGGGCAGGGGAATGAAAAACTGTTTTTT. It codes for CASSSGGQGNEKLFF.

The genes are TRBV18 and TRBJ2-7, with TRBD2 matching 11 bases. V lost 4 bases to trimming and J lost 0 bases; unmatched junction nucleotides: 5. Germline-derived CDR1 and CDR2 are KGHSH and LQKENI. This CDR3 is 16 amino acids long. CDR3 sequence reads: CASSRGTSGSSYEQYV. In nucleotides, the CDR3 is TGTGCCAGCTCACGTGGGACTAGCGGAAGCTCCTACGAGCAGTACGTC.

For the CDR3, the DNA is TGCAGTGCTACAATCATAGAAAAACTGTTTTTT. Translating gives CSATIIEKLFF. The chain has TRBV20-1 and TRBJ1-4; D is undetermined. The CDR3 runs to 11 residues. In germline, CDR1 is DFQATT, CDR2 SNEGSKA (reference sequence). Trimming took off 4 bases at V and 8 bases at J, with 8 bases between the two ends.

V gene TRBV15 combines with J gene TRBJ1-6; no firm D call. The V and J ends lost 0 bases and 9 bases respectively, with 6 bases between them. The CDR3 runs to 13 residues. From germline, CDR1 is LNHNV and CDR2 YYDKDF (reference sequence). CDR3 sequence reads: CATSRDVSSPLHF. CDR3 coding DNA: TGTGCCACCAGCAGAGATGTTAGTTCACCCCTCCACTTT.

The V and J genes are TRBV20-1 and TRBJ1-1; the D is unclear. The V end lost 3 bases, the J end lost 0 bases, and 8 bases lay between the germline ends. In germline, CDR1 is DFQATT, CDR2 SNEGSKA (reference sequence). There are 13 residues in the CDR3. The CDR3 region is CSASLPVNTEAFF. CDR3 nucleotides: TGCAGTGCTAGTCTCCCTGTGAACACTGAAGCTTTCTTT.

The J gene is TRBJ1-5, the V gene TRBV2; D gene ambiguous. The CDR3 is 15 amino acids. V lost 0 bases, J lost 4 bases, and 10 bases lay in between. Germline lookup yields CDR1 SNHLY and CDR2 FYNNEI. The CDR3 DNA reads TGTGCCAGCAGTGAAGCTCTGGGCGAGAATCAGCCCCAGCATTTT. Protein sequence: CASSEALGENQPQHF.

CDR3 sequence reads: CASSLANGEYGYTF. In DNA form, the CDR3 reads TGTGCCAGCAGCTTGGCCAACGGGGAATATGGCTACACCTTC. The chain employs TRBV5-5 and TRBJ1-2; no clear D. This CDR3 is 14 amino acids long. CDR1 and CDR2 from the germline V gene are SGHKS and YYEKEE (reference sequence). Trimming left V 0 bases short and J 5 bases short, with 11 bases between.

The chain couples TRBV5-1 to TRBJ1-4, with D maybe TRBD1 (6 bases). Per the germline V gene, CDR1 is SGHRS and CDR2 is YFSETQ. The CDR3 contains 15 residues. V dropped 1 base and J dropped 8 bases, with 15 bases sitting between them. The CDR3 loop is CASSLNGGREEKLFF. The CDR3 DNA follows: TGCGCCAGCAGCTTGAACGGGGGCAGGGAGGAAAAACTGTTTTTT.